The TCR beta chain described here comes from a study of response to subunit inactivated influenza vaccine. Notes on the study in general: Authors suggested each seasonal flu vaccination may recruit only limited numbers of new T cells.

This clonotype was detected many times. Its cognate antigen is unknown. From the RT-PCR reads, TCRdb called clonotypes with MiXCR, one entry per CDR3 protein. The sample has 500,000 or so distinct CDR3 sequences, approximately 15% seen once. Per germline, CDR1 MNHNY and CDR2 SVGAGI (reference sequence). Trimming removed 6 bases at V and 8 bases at J, with 8 bases between. The CDR3 runs 11 residues. This rearrangement joins TRBV6-6 to TRBJ2-1; D gene uncertain. The TCR sequence derives from a man aged 50 to 69 who received an inactivated influenza vaccine. The sequencing used CD4+ T cells sorted from PBMCs, collected less than 30 months after vaccination. The CDR3 spells CASSPYDEQFF. In nucleotides, the CDR3 is TGTGCCAGCAGCCCTTATGATGAGCAGTTCTTC.